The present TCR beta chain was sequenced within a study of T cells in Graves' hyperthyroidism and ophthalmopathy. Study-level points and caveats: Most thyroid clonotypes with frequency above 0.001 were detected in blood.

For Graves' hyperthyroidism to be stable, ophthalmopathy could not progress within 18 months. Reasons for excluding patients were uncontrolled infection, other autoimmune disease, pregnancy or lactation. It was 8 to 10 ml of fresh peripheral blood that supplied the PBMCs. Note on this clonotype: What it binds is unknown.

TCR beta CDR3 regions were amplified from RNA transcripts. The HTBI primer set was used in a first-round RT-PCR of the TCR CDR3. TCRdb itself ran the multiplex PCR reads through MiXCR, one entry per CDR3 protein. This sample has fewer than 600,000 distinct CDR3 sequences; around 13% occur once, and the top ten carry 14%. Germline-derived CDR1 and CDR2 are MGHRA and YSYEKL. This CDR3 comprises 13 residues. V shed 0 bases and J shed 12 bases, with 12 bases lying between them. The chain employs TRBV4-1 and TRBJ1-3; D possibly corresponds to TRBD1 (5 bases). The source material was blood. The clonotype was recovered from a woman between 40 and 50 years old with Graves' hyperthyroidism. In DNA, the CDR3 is TGCGCCAGCAGCCAAGAAGGCAGGGAGAGCATATATTTT. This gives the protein CASSQEGRESIYF.